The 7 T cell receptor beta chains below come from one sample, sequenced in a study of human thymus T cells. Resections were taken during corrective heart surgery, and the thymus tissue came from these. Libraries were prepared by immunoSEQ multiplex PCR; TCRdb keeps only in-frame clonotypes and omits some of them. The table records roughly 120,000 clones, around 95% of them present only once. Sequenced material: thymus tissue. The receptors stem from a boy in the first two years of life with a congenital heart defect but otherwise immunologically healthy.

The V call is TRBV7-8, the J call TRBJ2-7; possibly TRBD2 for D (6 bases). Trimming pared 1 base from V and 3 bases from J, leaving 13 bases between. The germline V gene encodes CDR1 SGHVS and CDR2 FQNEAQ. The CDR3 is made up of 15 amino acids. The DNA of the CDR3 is TGTGCCAGCAGCTTAGATGGCGGGGTACACTACGAGCAGTACTTC. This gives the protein CASSLDGGVHYEQYF.

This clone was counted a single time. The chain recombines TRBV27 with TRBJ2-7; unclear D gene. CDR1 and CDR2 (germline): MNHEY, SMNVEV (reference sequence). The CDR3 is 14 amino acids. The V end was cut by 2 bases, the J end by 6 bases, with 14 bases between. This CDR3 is CASSLAGGEFEQYF. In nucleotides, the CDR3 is TGTGCCAGCAGTTTAGCAGGTGGCGAATTCGAGCAGTACTTC.

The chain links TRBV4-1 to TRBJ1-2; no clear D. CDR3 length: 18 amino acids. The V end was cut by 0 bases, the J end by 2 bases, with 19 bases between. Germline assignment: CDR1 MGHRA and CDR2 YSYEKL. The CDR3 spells CASSQEGMVEKGNYGYTF. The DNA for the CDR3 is TGCGCCAGCAGCCAAGAAGGGATGGTTGAGAAGGGAAACTATGGCTACACCTTC.

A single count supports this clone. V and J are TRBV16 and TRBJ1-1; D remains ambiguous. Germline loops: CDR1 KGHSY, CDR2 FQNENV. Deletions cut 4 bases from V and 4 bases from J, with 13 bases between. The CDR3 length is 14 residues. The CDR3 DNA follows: TGTGCCAGCAGCCCCAGCTCCCTGGGCACTGAAGCTTTCTTT. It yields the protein CASSPSSLGTEAFF.

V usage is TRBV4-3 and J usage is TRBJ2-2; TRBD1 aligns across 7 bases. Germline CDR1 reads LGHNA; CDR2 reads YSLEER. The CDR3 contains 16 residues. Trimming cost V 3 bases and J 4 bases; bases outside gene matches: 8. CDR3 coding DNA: TGCGCCAGCAGCCACAACTACAGGGGACGCACCGGGGAGCTGTTTTTT. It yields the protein CASSHNYRGRTGELFF.

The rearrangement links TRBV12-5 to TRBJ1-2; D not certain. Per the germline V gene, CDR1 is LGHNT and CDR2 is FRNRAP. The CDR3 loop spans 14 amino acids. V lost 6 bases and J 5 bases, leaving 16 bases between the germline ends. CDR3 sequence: CASGRCRWVYGYTF. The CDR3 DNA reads TGTGCTAGTGGCCGATGTCGGTGGGTTTATGGCTACACCTTC.

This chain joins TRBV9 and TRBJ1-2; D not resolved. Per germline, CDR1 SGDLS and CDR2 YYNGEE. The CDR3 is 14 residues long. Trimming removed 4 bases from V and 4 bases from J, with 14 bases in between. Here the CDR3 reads CASSPNGRFYGYTF. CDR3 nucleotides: TGTGCCAGCAGCCCTAATGGGAGGTTCTATGGCTACACCTTC.